This T cell receptor beta chain is drawn from a study of blood T cell repertoires in COVID-19. Looked up from germline, CDR1 is SSHAT and CDR2 is FNYEAQ (reference sequence). Trimming stripped 3 bases from V and 5 bases from J, with 15 bases between. The CDR3 length is 15 residues. Produced via immunoSEQ multiplex PCR; TCRdb's table is partial and in-frame only. The sample lists nearly 200,000 clones; less than 90% were seen once. This clone was observed once. Specimen: peripheral blood. The sequence was collected from a woman between 70 and 85 years old with acute or convalescent COVID-19. The V and J genes are TRBV7-7 and TRBJ2-3; D uncertain. As DNA, the CDR3 is TGTGCCAGCAGCTTCACAGCCACCCAGGAAGATACGCAGTATTTT. It yields the protein CASSFTATQEDTQYF.